A single sample is the source of the 22 T cell receptor beta chains below, sequenced in a study of T cell clonality in common variable immunodeficiency (dated by TCRdb to between 2015 and 2016). Library generation was performed with the immunoSEQ multiplex PCR assay. In its TCRdb copy, this immuneACCESS table keeps in-frame sequences only and misses some clones. Where compared with another copy, unresolved V genes explain less than half of these, and the others have no known cause. For this sample, approximately 60,000 clones appear and none is a singleton. Roughly 0.84% of the sample is taken by the ten largest. The source material was peripheral blood mononuclear cells. Receptors were obtained from a person aged 18 to 70 in good health.

This clone was seen more than once but under ten times. The missing CDR3 end, 3 residues past where the read stops, is filled in from the germline J gene. The rearrangement joins TRBV6-4 to TRBJ1-1; D might be TRBD1 (6 bases). This CDR3 contains 14 residues. Germline values: CDR1 MRHNA, CDR2 SNTAGT. Trimming stripped 0 bases from V and 7 bases from J, with 12 bases between. The CDR3 DNA, read in part, is TGTGCCAGCAGTGACTCGGAGGGGGTGGGTGAA. It encodes CASSDSEGVGE. The complete CDR3 sequence is CASSDSEGVGEAFF.

The sample holds many counts of this clone. With the read ending 3 residues before the CDR3 end, the germline J gene is used to fill in that end. This chain joins TRBV19 and TRBJ2-1, with 7 bases identical to TRBD2. The CDR3 length is 16 residues. CDR1 and CDR2 (germline): LNHDA, SQIVND (reference sequence). V shed 3 bases, J shed 0 bases, and the junction held 5 bases outside the gene matches. CDR3 region: CASSILGGNSYNEQFF. CDR3 bases read: TGTGCCAGTAGTATCCTCGGGGGGAACTCCTACAATGAG.

The table lists this clone with a few counts. The read ends 3 residues shy of where the CDR3 ends; the end is completed using the germline J gene. The chain has TRBV19 and TRBJ1-2; D not certain. The CDR3 runs to 14 residues. Per the germline V gene, CDR1 is LNHDA and CDR2 is SQIVND (reference sequence). The covered CDR3 bases are TGTGCCAGTAGCCTAGAGGCGAGCTTATACGAC. Translating gives CASSLEASLYD. The whole CDR3 protein reads CASSLEASLYDYTF. Looking up the rest from reference TRBV19 and TRBJ1-2 gives the full variable domain: DGGITQSPKYLFRKEGQNVTLSCEQNLNHDAMYWYRQDPGQGLRLIYYSQIVNDFQKGDIAEGYSVSREKKESFPLTVTSAQKNPTAFYLCASSLEASLYDYTFGSGTRLTVV.

This clone was seen a few times. This sequence may be a read error, since a much larger clone differs from it by one base. The read ends 3 residues early relative to the CDR3; the germline J gene fills the gap. J is TRBJ2-3 and V is TRBV19; TRBD1 might be the D (6 bases). Germline V gene sequence: CDR1 LNHDA, CDR2 SQIVND (reference sequence). The CDR3 is made up of 13 amino acids. Incomplete CDR3 DNA: TGTGCCAGTAGTACAGACAGGAATCAGCCG. It translates to CASSTDRNQP. The whole CDR3 protein is CASSTDRNQPQYF.

This clone was observed at least ten times. CDR3 DNA (partial): TGTGCCAGTAGTTCCCGACTAGCGGGACACGGGGAG. Protein product: CASSSRLAGHGE. The full CDR3 reads CASSSRLAGHGELFF. This chain connects TRBV19 to TRBJ2-2; TRBD2 matches at 11 bases. The read terminates 3 residues before the CDR3 end, so the remaining end is supplied by the germline J gene. The CDR3 sequence is 15 residues long. V lost 5 bases and J lost 7; bases outside the gene matches: 6. Germline CDR1 reads LNHDA; CDR2 reads SQIVND (reference sequence).

This clone was found many times. CDR3 protein: CASSEYQGEGDTQYF. The part of the CDR3 DNA that was read is TGTGCCAGCAGCGAGTATCAAGGGGAGGGAGATACG. The rearrangement joins TRBV7-2 to TRBJ2-3; 7 positions match TRBD2. Read data end 3 residues before the CDR3 end; the end is taken from the germline J gene. The J segment lost 5 bases and the V segment lost 5 bases, leaving 10 bases of the junction unmatched. Per the germline V gene, CDR1 is SGHTA and CDR2 is FQGNSA. There are 15 residues in the CDR3.

This clone was seen only a few times. A much larger clone lies a single base off, so this may be a read error. The read ends 3 residues shy of where the CDR3 ends; the end is completed using the germline J gene. This sequence joins TRBV2 and TRBJ2-3, with a weak D call TRBD1 (5 bases). The V gene's germline CDR1 is SNHLY and CDR2 FYNNEI. CDR3 length: 16 amino acids. CDR3 protein: CASSEVRTLSNQPQYF. The sequenced CDR3 bases are TGTGCCAGCAGTGAAGTACGGACACTTAGCAATCAGCCG.

In this sample, this clone turned up many times. The read ends 3 residues early relative to the CDR3; the germline J gene fills the gap. This chain connects TRBV7-3 to TRBJ1-1; a possible D gene is TRBD1 (5 bases). This CDR3 has 13 amino acids. V was cut by 3 bases and J by 4 bases, with 9 bases left in between. Germline CDR1 is SGHTA and CDR2 is FQGTGA. The covered CDR3 bases are TGTGCCAGCAGCTTCAGGGAGGGCACTGAA. Residues: CASSFREGTE. The CDR3, in full, reads CASSFREGTEAFF. The whole variable domain, filled in from reference TRBV7-3 and TRBJ1-1, reads GAGVSQTPSNKVTEKGKYVELRCDPISGHTALYWYRQSLGQGPEFLIYFQGTGAADDSGLPNDRFFAVRPEGSVSTLKIQRTERGDSAVYLCASSFREGTEAFFGQGTRLTVV.

The table lists this clone with a few counts. The read terminates 3 residues before the CDR3 end, so the remaining end is supplied by the germline J gene. This chain connects TRBV7-7 to TRBJ1-2; TRBD1 might be the D (5 bases). Germline assignment: CDR1 SSHAT and CDR2 FNYEAQ (reference sequence). The CDR3 has 13 residues. The part of the CDR3 DNA that was read is TGTGCCAGCAGCTTAGGCGCCAGGGATGAC. The encoded protein is CASSLGARDD. In full, the CDR3 reads CASSLGARDDYTF.

This clone was picked up many times. The sequenced fragment ends 3 residues before the CDR3 boundary, so the rest is inferred from the germline J gene. The chain employs TRBV7-2 and TRBJ1-4; D remains unclear. Germline CDR1 reads SGHTA; CDR2 reads FQGNSA. CDR3 length equals 13 residues. V gave up 2 bases and J gave up 8 bases, with 9 bases separating them. CDR3 loop: CASSLRTAEKLFF. The CDR3 DNA, read in part, is TGTGCCAGCAGCTTAAGAACAGCCGAAAAA.

Notes on this clone: This may be a read error, as it is one base from a much larger clone. The sequence runs out 3 residues before the end of the CDR3; the remainder is reconstructed from the germline J gene. The chain is built from TRBV5-1 and TRBJ1-6, with a tentative D call TRBD1 (6 bases). Germline V gives CDR1 SGHRS, CDR2 YFSETQ. This CDR3 region has 17 residues. The chain's CDR3 is CASSPKGGRGDNPPLHF. The covered CDR3 bases are TGCGCCAGCAGCCCAAAGGGGGGGCGCGGGGATAATCCACCC. The full variable domain, with the rest looked up from reference TRBV5-1 and TRBJ1-6, is KAGVTQTPRYLIKTRGQQVTLSCSPISGHRSVSWYQQTPGQGLQFLFEYFSETQRNKGNFPGRFSGRQFSNSRSEMNVSTLELGDSALYLCASSPKGGRGDNPPLHFGNGTRLTVT.

The table lists this clone with many counts. The read finishes 3 residues shy of the CDR3 end, and the germline J gene is used to complete it. V gene TRBV11-2 combines with J gene TRBJ2-1; the match to TRBD2 covers 8 bases. CDR1 and CDR2 from the germline V gene are SGHAT and FQNNGV. J was trimmed by 6 bases and V by 5 bases; bases with no gene match: 6. This CDR3 has 14 amino acids. The CDR3: CASSQQRESNEQFF. The sequenced part of the CDR3 DNA is TGTGCCAGCAGCCAACAGCGGGAGTCCAATGAG.

The sample holds many counts of this clone. Read sequence stops 3 residues before the CDR3 end, and the germline J gene provides the missing end. This sequence joins TRBV7-3 and TRBJ2-1; TRBD2 matches 7 bases. The CDR3 is 16 residues long. J lost 6 bases, V lost 8 bases, and 16 bases had no gene match. The germline V gene has CDR1 SGHTA and CDR2 FQGTGA. The CDR3 here is CASGRKTSGAFNEQFF. CDR3 bases read: TGTGCCAGCGGTCGAAAGACGAGCGGGGCCTTCAATGAG.

This clone was detected many times. With the read ending 3 residues before the CDR3 end, the germline J gene is used to fill in that end. The chain has TRBV5-6 and TRBJ1-1, with 7 nucleotides matching TRBD1. CDR3 size: 13 residues. The germline V gene has CDR1 SGHDT and CDR2 YYEEEE. V was clipped by 0 bases and J by 5 bases; unmatched bases: 1. CDR3 region: CASSLVRGTEAFF. CDR3 DNA (partial): TGTGCCAGCAGCTTGGTCAGGGGGACTGAA.

This clone was seen ten or more times. The read terminates 3 residues ahead of where the CDR3 ends, so the germline J gene completes it. The chain is built from TRBV7-8 and TRBJ2-3; D possibly uses TRBD1 or TRBD2 (5 bases each). The V and J ends lost 1 base and 0 bases respectively, with 8 bases between them. The CDR3 is made up of 15 amino acids. Germline V lookup: CDR1 SGHVS, CDR2 FQNEAQ. This CDR3 reads CASSLERGSTDTQYF. Incomplete CDR3 DNA: TGTGCCAGCAGCTTAGAGAGGGGAAGCACAGATACG.

This clone occurred many times. Read data end 3 residues before the CDR3 end; the end is taken from the germline J gene. The V call is TRBV5-1, the J call TRBJ2-5; maybe TRBD1 (5 bases). The CDR3 loop spans 16 amino acids. From germline, CDR1 is SGHRS and CDR2 YFSETQ. The V and J ends lost 0 bases and 2 bases respectively, with 14 bases between them. CDR3 bases read: TGCGCCAGCAGCTTGGCCCTGGCAGGGCTTCAAGAGACC. It is translated as CASSLALAGLQET. The entire CDR3 reads CASSLALAGLQETQYF.

With regard to this clone: The read is 3 residues too short to cover the CDR3 end, so that end is filled in from the germline J gene. The chain employs TRBV30 and TRBJ2-5; 10 bases fit TRBD2. The CDR3 spans 14 residues. V trimming: 4 bases; J trimming: 5 bases; junction bases outside the gene matches: 7. The V gene's germline CDR1 is GTSNPN and CDR2 SVGIG (reference sequence). The CDR3 DNA, read in part, is TGTGCCTGGAAAGTAGCGGGAGGAGGTGAGACC. This translates into CAWKVAGGGET. The full CDR3 protein is CAWKVAGGGETQYF. The complete variable domain, with remaining parts taken from reference TRBV30 and TRBJ2-5, reads SQTIHQWPATLVQPVGSPLSLECTVEGTSNPNLYWYRQAAGRGLQLLFYSVGIGQISSEVPQNLSASRPQDRQFILSSKKLLLSDSGFYLCAWKVAGGGETQYFGPGTRLLVL.

This clone has ten or more counts. CDR3 bases read: TGTGCCAGCAGCCCCGGCGGGGGCTTCAATGAG. It specifies CASSPGGGFNE. The entire CDR3 sequence reads CASSPGGGFNEQFF. The chain is built from TRBV5-4 and TRBJ2-1, with TRBD2 as a possible D gene (7 bases). The sequence runs out 3 residues before the end of the CDR3; the remainder is reconstructed from the germline J gene. V lost 4 bases, J lost 6 bases, and 14 bases lay in between. The CDR3 loop spans 14 amino acids. Germline-derived CDR1 and CDR2 are SGHNT and YYREEE (reference sequence).

For this clone: Since a much larger clone is just one base distant, this may be a read error. The read ends 3 residues shy of where the CDR3 ends; the end is completed using the germline J gene. The chain uses TRBV19 and TRBJ2-3, with D perhaps being TRBD1 or TRBD2 (7 bases each). Germline assignment: CDR1 LNHDA and CDR2 SQIVND (reference sequence). The CDR3 totals 15 residues. This chain's CDR3 is CATRWGEGAVQPQYF. The covered CDR3 bases are TGTGCCACCCGATGGGGGGAGGGGGCAGTTCAGCCG.

This clone occurred many times. From the germline J gene comes the end of the CDR3, since the read stops 3 residues before it. The chain carries TRBV20-1 and TRBJ2-2; tentatively, D is TRBD1 (6 bases). Germline V CDR1 and CDR2: DFQATT, SNEGSKA (reference sequence). The CDR3 has 20 amino acids. CDR3 residues: CSARDFRTATDFATNEKLFF. The covered CDR3 bases are TGCAGTGCTAGAGATTTTAGGACAGCGACCGACTTTGCAACTAATGAAAAG.

This clone was picked up many times. Sequencing ends 3 residues short of the CDR3 end; the germline J gene provides the rest. The genes are TRBV10-1 and TRBJ2-5, with a tentative D call TRBD2 (6 bases). V shed 5 bases and J shed 1 base, with 8 bases lying between them. Germline-derived CDR1 and CDR2 are WNHNN and SYGVQD (reference sequence). The CDR3 has 13 residues. CDR3 DNA, as far as it was read: TGCGCCAGCAGTAAGCGGGTCCAAGAGACC. It is translated as CASSKRVQET. The full-length CDR3 reads as CASSKRVQETQYF.

Turning to this clone: The read stops 3 residues short of the end of the CDR3; the missing end is completed from the germline J gene. The J gene is TRBJ2-4, the V gene TRBV7-2; tentative D call: TRBD2 (6 bases). CDR3 length: 13 residues. The germline V gene encodes CDR1 SGHTA and CDR2 FQGNSA. Partial CDR3 DNA: TGTGCCAGCACCTCACCGGGACTCGTCGGT. As protein: CASTSPGLVG. The full CDR3 sequence reads CASTSPGLVGQYF.